The clone carrying this TCR beta chain was seen ten or more times. After removal of 6 bases from V and 10 bases from J, the junction contained 8 bases not matched to a gene. This CDR3 is built from 12 residues. The germline CDR1 and CDR2 sequences are SQVTM and ANQGSEA. Documented time point: pre-sensitization, week 0. Treatment denoted: therapeutic diphenylcyclopropenone sensitization with weekly scalp DPC. The sample comes from a study of human T cells and chemical hapten exposure. Each CDR3 protein gets one entry after TCRdb re-called the RACE reads with MiXCR. The sample includes 350,000 to 400,000 distinct CDR3 sequences, roughly 4.6% seen only once; the top ten take 2% to 3%.

This material consisted of whole blood, taken in connection with sensitization to the hapten diphenylcyclopropenone (DPC). This chain connects TRBV29-1 to TRBJ2-1; the match to TRBD1 covers 8 bases. This clonotype was sampled from a woman in her forties or fifties with alopecia areata. Some clones in this sample may be carry-over from other donors' samples. The CDR3 DNA is TGCAGCGTGGGGACAGGAAGTGGCGAGCAGTTCTTC. Its translation: CSVGTGSGEQFF.